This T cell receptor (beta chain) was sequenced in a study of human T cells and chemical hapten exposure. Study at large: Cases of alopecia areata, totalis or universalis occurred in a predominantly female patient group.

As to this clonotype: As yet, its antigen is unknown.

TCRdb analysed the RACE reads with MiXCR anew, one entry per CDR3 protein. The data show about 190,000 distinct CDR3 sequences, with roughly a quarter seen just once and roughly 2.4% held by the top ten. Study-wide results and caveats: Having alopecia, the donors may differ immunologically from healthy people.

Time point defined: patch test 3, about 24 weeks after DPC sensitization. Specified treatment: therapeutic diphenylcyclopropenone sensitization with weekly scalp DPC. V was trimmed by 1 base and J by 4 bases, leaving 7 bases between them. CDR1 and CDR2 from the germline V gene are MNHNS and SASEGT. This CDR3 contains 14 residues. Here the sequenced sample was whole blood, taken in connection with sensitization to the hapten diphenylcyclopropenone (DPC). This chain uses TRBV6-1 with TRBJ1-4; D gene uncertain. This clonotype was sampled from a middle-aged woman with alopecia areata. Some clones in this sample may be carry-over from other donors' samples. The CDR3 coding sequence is TGTGCCAGCAGTGAAGGGACGATTAATGAAAAACTGTTTTTT. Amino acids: CASSEGTINEKLFF.